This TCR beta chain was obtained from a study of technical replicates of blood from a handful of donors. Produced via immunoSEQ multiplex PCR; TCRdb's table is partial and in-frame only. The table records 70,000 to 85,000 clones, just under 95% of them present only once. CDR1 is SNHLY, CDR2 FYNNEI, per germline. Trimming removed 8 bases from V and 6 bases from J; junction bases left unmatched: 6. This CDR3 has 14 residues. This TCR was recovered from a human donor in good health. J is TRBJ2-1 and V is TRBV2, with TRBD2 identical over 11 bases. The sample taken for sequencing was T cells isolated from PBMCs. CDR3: CASLQTSGVNEQFF. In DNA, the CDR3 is TGTGCCAGCCTCCAGACTAGCGGGGTCAATGAGCAGTTCTTC.